This T cell receptor beta chain was recovered during a study of blood T cell repertoires in COVID-19. The wider study: PBMCs, B-cell-depleted T cells, or T cells provided the cDNA or gDNA that made up the material.

Patients from Seattle were sampled longitudinally, starting during active infection. Original methodology: The assay estimated nucleated cells by amplifying reference gene primers. Clones were sequenced by immunoSEQ multiplex PCR, and TCRdb holds only the in-frame ones, with some missing. The V and J calls and clone size come from that table; D and trimming were worked out from the DNA. This repertoire shows roughly 60,000 clones, roughly 83% found once; its top ten account for roughly 10%. V shed 3 bases and J 3 bases; nucleotides not matched to a gene: 3. CDR3 length: 14 residues. Germline V gene lookup returns CDR1 SQVTM and CDR2 ANQGSEA.

The TCR originated in a middle-aged man with COVID-19, enrolled during active disease. Material for sequencing was peripheral blood. J is TRBJ2-7 and V is TRBV29-1; TRBD2 matches 12 bases. This CDR3 reads CSVEGLAGFYEQYF. The DNA for the CDR3 is TGCAGCGTTGAGGGACTAGCGGGTTTCTACGAGCAGTACTTC.